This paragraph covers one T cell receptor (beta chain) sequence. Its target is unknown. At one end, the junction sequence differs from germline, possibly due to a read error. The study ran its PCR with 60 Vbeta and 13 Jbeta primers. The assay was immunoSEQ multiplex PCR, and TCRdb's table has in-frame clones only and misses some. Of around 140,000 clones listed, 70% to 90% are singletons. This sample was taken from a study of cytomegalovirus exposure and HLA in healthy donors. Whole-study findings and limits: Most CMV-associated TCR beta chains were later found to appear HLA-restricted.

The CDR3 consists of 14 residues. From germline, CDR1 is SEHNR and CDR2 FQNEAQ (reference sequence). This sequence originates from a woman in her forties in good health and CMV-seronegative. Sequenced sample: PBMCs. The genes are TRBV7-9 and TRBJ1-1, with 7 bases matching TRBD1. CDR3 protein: CSSSRDRALPQAFF. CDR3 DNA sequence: TGTTCCAGCAGCCGTGACAGGGCCTTACCCCAAGCTTTCTTT.